The present T cell receptor (beta chain) was sequenced within a study of blood T cells in healthy people across ages. V lost 0 bases and J 3 bases, leaving 8 bases between the germline ends. From germline, CDR1 is MNHEY and CDR2 SVGEGT. CDR3 length: 15 amino acids. It was with a sample-barcoded 5' primer and a J-beta primer mix that a second PCR of about 7 to 12 cycles was run. TCRdb passed the 5' RACE reads through MiXCR, listing each CDR3 protein once. The sample lists approximately 1.5 million distinct CDR3 sequences; about 45% were seen once. This rearrangement joins TRBV6-2 or TRBV6-3 to TRBJ1-4; D is uncertain. The sequencing input was blood. The sequence was collected from a woman aged 18-30 years in good health. This CDR3 reads CASSYSARPNEKLFF. The CDR3 DNA follows: TGTGCCAGCAGTTACTCGGCGCGGCCTAATGAAAAACTGTTTTTT.